One sample yielded the 5 T cell receptor beta chains listed below, sequenced in a study of metastatic and nonmetastatic thyroid tumors. No patient received treatment before thyroid surgery. MiXCR reprocessed the PCR reads for TCRdb. The sample shows about 93,000 clones, about 13% of them seen only once. The sample was blood. These receptors were obtained from a female donor with papillary thyroid cancer or a benign thyroid nodule (not recorded which). Some clones in this sample may be carry-over from other donors' samples.

Concerning this clone: Just one base apart from a much larger clone, this may be a read error. The sample holds other DNA sequences that translate to the same CDR3. The J gene is TRBJ2-1, the V gene TRBV4-2; 8 nucleotides line up with TRBD2. The CDR3 totals 18 residues. V lost 9 bases and J lost 4; bases outside the gene matches: 20. The germline V gene encodes CDR1 LGHNA and CDR2 YNFKEQ. CDR3 nucleotides: TGTGCCAGTAGCGGGCGGGGCTTGCGGGAGGTTGGGTACAATGAGCAGTTCTTC. Protein sequence: CASSGRGLREVGYNEQFF.

This clone was found many times. The J gene is TRBJ2-2, the V gene TRBV6-1; unclear D gene. Deletions cut 4 bases from V and 6 bases from J, with 9 bases between. CDR1 MNHNS and CDR2 SASEGT come from the germline V gene. The CDR3 extends over 13 amino acids. CDR3: CASSGTDPGELFF. The CDR3 nucleotides are TGTGCCAGCAGTGGGACCGATCCCGGGGAGCTGTTTTTT.

This clone showed up many times. The rearrangement joins TRBV11-2 to TRBJ2-5, with D possibly TRBD2 on 5 matching bases. The CDR3 is made up of 19 amino acids. Trimming stripped 5 bases from V and 5 bases from J, with 30 bases between. Per germline, CDR1 SGHAT and CDR2 FQNNGV. The CDR3 DNA sequence: TGTGCCAGCAGCCCAACCCGGGAAATTCCCACACAAGATCGGGAGACCCAGTACTTC. Amino acid sequence: CASSPTREIPTQDRETQYF.

This clone was seen at least ten times. The chain joins TRBV4-1 to TRBJ1-1; 11 nucleotides align to TRBD1. V was pared by 0 bases and J by 4 bases, with 13 bases of the junction left unmatched. Germline CDR1 is MGHRA and CDR2 is YSYEKL. The CDR3 runs 19 residues. CDR3 sequence: CASSQDFFGTGGTGTEAFF. In DNA form, the CDR3 reads TGCGCCAGCAGCCAAGATTTTTTCGGGACAGGGGGTACAGGCACTGAAGCTTTCTTT.

With regard to this clone: Germline and junction disagree at one end, which may indicate a read error. The chain joins TRBV20-1 to TRBJ2-6, with D tentatively TRBD1 (6 bases). The CDR3 has 18 amino acids. CDR1 is DFQATT, CDR2 SNEGSKA, per germline (reference sequence). This chain's CDR3 is CSARSPGTPSSGANVLPF. The CDR3, as DNA: TGCAGTGCTAGGAGCCCCGGGACACCTTCCTCTGGGGCCAACGTCCTTCCTTTC.